This T cell receptor beta chain derives from a study of CD8 T cells in ankylosing spondylitis. Regarding the study as a whole: Among TCR beta sequences, a motif of 7 to 9 highly homologous variants appeared characteristic of ankylosing spondylitis blood. Some of these motif variants have turned up before, in reports on reactive arthritis synovial fluid and blood.

Regarding this clonotype: Its antigen is unknown.

With molecular barcodes, quantitative 5'-RACE was used to make the TCR beta libraries. TCRdb re-derived calls from the 5' RACE reads in MiXCR, one entry per CDR3 protein. The sample lists more than 650,000 distinct CDR3 sequences, about 12% occurring once. Sequencing was carried out using blood, either unsorted or a sorted T cell fraction (not recorded which). This sequence originates from a male donor with ankylosing spondylitis.

The chain's CDR3 is CASSPVRGLSEKLFF. For the CDR3, the DNA is TGTGCCAGCAGCCCTGTCAGGGGGTTGAGTGAAAAACTGTTTTTT. V and J are TRBV7-2 and TRBJ1-4; 7 bases are a match to TRBD1. Germline CDR1 reads SGHTA; CDR2 reads FQGNSA. V was clipped by 5 bases and J by 7 bases; unmatched bases: 10. The CDR3 totals 15 residues.